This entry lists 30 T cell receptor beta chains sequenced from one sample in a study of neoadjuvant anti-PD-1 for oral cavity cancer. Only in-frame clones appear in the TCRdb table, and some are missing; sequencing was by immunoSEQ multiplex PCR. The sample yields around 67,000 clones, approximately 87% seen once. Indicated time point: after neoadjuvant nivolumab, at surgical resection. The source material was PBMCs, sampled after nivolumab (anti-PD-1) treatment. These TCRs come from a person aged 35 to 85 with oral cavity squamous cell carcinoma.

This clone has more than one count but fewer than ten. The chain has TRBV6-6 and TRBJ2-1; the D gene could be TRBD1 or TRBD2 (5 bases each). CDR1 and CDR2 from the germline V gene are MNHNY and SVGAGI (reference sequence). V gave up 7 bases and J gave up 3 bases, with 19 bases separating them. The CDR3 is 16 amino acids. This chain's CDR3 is CASTPRGRSYYNEQFF. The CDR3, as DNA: TGTGCCAGCACCCCCCGGGGCAGGAGCTACTACAATGAGCAGTTCTTC.

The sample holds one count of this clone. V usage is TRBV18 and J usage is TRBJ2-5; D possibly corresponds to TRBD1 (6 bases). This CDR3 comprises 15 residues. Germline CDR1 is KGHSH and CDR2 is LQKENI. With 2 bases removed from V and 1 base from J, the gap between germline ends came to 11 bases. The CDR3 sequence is CASSPNQGSQETQYF. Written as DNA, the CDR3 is TGTGCCAGCTCACCAAATCAGGGGAGCCAAGAGACCCAGTACTTC.

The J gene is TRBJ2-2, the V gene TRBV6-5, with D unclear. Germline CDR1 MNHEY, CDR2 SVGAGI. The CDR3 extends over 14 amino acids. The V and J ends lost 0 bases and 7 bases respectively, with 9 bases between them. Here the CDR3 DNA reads TGTGCCAGCAGTTACTCGGGATTCATCGGGGAGCTGTTTTTT. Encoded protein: CASSYSGFIGELFF.

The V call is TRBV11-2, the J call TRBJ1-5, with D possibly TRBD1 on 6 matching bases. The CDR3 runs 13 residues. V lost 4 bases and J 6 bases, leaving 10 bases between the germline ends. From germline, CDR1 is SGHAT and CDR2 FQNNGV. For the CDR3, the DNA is TGTGCCAGCAGCTCTCCAGGGGTTCAGCCCCAGCATTTT. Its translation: CASSSPGVQPQHF.

The CDR3 loop is CASSLAGGLRETQYF. In DNA, the CDR3 is TGTGCCAGCAGTCTAGCGGGAGGGCTGAGAGAGACCCAGTACTTC. V usage is TRBV2 and J usage is TRBJ2-5; the match to TRBD2 covers 12 bases. The J segment lost 4 bases and the V segment lost 5 bases, leaving 5 bases of the junction unmatched. In germline, CDR1 is SNHLY, CDR2 FYNNEI. The CDR3 extends over 15 amino acids.

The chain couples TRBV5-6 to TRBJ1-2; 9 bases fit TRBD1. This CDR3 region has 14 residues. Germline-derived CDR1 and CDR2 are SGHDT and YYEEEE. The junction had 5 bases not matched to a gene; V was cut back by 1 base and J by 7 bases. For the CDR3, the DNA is TGTGCCAGCAGCTTGACCGGGACAGGGAGTGGCTACACCTTC. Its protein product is CASSLTGTGSGYTF.

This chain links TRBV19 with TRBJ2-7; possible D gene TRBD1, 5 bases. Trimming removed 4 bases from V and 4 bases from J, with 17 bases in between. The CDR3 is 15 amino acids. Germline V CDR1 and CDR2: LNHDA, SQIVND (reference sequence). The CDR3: CASSTLGQSSYEQYF. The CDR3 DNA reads TGTGCCAGTAGTACCCTCGGACAATCATCTTACGAGCAGTACTTC.

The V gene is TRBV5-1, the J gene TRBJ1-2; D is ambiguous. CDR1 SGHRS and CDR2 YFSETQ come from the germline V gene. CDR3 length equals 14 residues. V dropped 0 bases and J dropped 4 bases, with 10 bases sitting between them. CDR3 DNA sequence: TGCGCCAGCAGCTTGGAGGAGGGCGCCTATGGCTACACCTTC. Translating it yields CASSLEEGAYGYTF.

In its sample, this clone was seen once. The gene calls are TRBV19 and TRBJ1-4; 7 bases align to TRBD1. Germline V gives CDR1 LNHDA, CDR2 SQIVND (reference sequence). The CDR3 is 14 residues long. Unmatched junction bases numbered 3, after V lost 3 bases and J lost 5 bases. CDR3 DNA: TGTGCCAGTAGTATGGTCAGGGGGAATGAAAAACTGTTTTTT. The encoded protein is CASSMVRGNEKLFF.

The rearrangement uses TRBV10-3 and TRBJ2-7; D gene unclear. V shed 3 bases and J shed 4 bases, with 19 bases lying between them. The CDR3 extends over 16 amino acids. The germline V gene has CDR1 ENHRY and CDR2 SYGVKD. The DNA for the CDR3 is TGTGCCATCAGTGAACGATGGGGTGCGTTCGGTTACGAGCAGTACTTC. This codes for CAISERWGAFGYEQYF.

The CDR3 loop reads CAWSVGGNEKLFF. The CDR3 DNA reads TGTGCCTGGAGTGTGGGAGGGAATGAAAAACTGTTTTTT. The V call is TRBV30, the J call TRBJ1-4, with D unresolved. Germline V gives CDR1 GTSNPN, CDR2 SVGIG (reference sequence). V lost 0 bases and J lost 5, with 7 bases in between. This CDR3 has 13 amino acids.

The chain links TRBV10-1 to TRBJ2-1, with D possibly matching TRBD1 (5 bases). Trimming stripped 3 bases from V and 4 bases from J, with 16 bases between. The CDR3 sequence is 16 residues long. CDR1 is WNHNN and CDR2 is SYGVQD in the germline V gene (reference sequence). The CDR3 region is CASSESDTVSYNEQFF. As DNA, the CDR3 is TGCGCCAGCAGTGAATCGGACACGGTTTCGTACAATGAGCAGTTCTTC.

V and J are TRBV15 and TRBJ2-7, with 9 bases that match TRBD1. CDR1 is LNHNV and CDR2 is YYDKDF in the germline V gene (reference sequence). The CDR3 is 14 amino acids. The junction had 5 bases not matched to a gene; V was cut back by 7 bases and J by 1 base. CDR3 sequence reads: CATTFDRGSYEQYF. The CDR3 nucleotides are TGTGCCACCACCTTCGACAGGGGGTCCTACGAGCAGTACTTC.

The chain's CDR3 is CAWRVLGVNGYTF. In DNA, the CDR3 is TGTGCCTGGAGAGTTCTGGGAGTGAATGGCTACACCTTC. The chain uses TRBV30 and TRBJ1-2, with D hard to call. The CDR3 contains 13 residues. V was cut by 3 bases and J by 6 bases, with 14 bases left in between. Per germline, CDR1 GTSNPN and CDR2 SVGIG (reference sequence).

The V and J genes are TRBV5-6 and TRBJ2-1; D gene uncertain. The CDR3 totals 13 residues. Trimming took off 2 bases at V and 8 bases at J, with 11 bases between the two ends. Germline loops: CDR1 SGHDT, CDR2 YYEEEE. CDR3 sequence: CASSFFIGDEQFF. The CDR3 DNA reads TGTGCCAGCAGCTTTTTCATTGGGGATGAGCAGTTCTTC.

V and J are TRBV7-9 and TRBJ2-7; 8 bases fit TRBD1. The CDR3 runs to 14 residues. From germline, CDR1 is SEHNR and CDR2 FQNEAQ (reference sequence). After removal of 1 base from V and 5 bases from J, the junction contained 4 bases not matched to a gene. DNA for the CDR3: TGTGCCAGCAGCTTAGGACAGGGGACCAACGAGCAGTACTTC. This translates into CASSLGQGTNEQYF.

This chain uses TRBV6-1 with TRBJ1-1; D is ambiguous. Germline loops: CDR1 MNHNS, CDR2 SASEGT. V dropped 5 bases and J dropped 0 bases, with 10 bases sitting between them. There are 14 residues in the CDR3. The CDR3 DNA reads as TGTGCCAGCAGTTCTGGGGAGATGAACACTGAAGCTTTCTTT. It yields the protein CASSSGEMNTEAFF.

CDR3 in DNA: TGCGCCAGCAGCGACGTGGGGGGCAATCAGCCCCAGCATTTT. This sequence encodes CASSDVGGNQPQHF. V usage is TRBV5-1 and J usage is TRBJ1-5, with D possibly TRBD1 on 5 matching bases. CDR1 SGHRS and CDR2 YFSETQ come from the germline V gene. The V end was cut by 4 bases, the J end by 2 bases, with 10 bases between. The CDR3 consists of 14 residues.

The CDR3 loop is CASSPPGQGKVGELFF. The CDR3 DNA reads TGTGCCAGCAGTCCCCCGGGACAGGGAAAGGTCGGGGAGCTGTTTTTT. The chain employs TRBV6-6 and TRBJ2-2; TRBD1 aligns across 9 bases. CDR3 length equals 16 residues. Germline V gene data show CDR1 as MNHNY and CDR2 as SVGAGI (reference sequence). Germline trimming cut 5 bases from V and 7 bases from J; bases unmatched to any gene: 11.

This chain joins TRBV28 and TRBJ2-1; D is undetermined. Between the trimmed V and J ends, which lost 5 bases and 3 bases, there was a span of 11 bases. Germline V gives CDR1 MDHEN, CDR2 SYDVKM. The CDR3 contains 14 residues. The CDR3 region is CASSPPGGYNEQFF. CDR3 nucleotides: TGTGCCAGCAGTCCACCCGGTGGCTACAATGAGCAGTTCTTC. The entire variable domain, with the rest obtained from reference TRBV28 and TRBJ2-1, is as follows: DVKVTQSSRYLVKRTGEKVFLECVQDMDHENMFWYRQDPGLGLRLIYFSYDVKMKEKGDIPEGYSVSREKKERFSLILESASTNQTSMYLCASSPPGGYNEQFFGPGTRLTVL.

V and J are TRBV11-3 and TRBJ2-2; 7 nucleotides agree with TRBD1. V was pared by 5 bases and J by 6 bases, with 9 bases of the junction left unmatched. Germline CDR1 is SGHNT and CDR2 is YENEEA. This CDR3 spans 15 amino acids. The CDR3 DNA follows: TGTGCCAGCAGCCGCAGCCTGGGACAGCCCGGGGAGCTGTTTTTT. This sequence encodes CASSRSLGQPGELFF.

The CDR3 bases are TGTGCCAGCAGTTTACTCCCGATTTCCTCCTACGAGCAGTACTTC. This gives the protein CASSLLPISSYEQYF. This chain connects TRBV27 to TRBJ2-7; D is undetermined. V was cut by 2 bases and J by 0 bases, with 11 bases left in between. This CDR3 is 15 amino acids long. CDR1 is MNHEY and CDR2 is SMNVEV in the germline V gene (reference sequence).

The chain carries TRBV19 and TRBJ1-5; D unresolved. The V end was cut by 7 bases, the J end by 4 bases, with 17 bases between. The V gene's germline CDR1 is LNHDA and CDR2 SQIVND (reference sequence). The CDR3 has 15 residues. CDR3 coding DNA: TGTGCCAGTACCCCAGGAGGGATCGGAAATCAGCCCCAGCATTTT. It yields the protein CASTPGGIGNQPQHF. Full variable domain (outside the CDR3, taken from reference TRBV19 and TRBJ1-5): DGGITQSPKYLFRKEGQNVTLSCEQNLNHDAMYWYRQDPGQGLRLIYYSQIVNDFQKGDIAEGYSVSREKKESFPLTVTSAQKNPTAFYLCASTPGGIGNQPQHFGDGTRLSIL.

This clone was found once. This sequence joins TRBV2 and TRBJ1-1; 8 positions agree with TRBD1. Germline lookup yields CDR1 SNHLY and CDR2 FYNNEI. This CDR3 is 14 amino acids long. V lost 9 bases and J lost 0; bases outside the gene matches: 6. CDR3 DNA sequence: TGTGCCAGTATAGACAGGGGTATGAACACTGAAGCTTTCTTT. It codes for CASIDRGMNTEAFF.

CDR3 loop: CASSQDLRGNQPQHF. The CDR3 DNA follows: TGCGCCAGCAGCCAAGATTTGCGGGGGAATCAGCCCCAGCATTTT. The chain links TRBV4-1 to TRBJ1-5, with TRBD1 as a possible D gene (5 bases). Germline CDR1 is MGHRA and CDR2 is YSYEKL. With 0 bases removed from V and 4 bases from J, the gap between germline ends came to 10 bases. The CDR3 contains 15 residues.

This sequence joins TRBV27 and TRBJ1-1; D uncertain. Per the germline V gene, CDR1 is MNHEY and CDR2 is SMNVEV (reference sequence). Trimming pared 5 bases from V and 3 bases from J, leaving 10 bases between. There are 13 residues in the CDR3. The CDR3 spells CASSPSQYTEAFF. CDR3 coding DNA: TGTGCCAGCAGTCCCTCCCAATACACTGAAGCTTTCTTT.

The CDR3 loop is CASSWATGTVYNEQFF. The DNA of the CDR3 is TGCGCCAGCAGCTGGGCCACCGGGACAGTCTACAATGAGCAGTTCTTC. The chain has TRBV5-1 and TRBJ2-1, with 7 bases aligning to TRBD1. CDR3 size: 16 residues. Germline V gene data show CDR1 as SGHRS and CDR2 as YFSETQ. Trimming cost V 3 bases and J 3 bases; bases outside gene matches: 9.

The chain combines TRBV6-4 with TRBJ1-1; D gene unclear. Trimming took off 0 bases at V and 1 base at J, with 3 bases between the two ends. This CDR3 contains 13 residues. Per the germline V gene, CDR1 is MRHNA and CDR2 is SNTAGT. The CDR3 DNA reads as TGTGCCAGCAGTGACTCGGAGAACACTGAAGCTTTCTTT. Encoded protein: CASSDSENTEAFF.

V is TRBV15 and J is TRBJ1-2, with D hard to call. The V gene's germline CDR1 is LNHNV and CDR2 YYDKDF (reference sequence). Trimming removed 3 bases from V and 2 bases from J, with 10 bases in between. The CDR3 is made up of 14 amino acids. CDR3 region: CATSRWESNYGYTF. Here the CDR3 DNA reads TGTGCCACCAGCAGGTGGGAGTCCAACTATGGCTACACCTTC.

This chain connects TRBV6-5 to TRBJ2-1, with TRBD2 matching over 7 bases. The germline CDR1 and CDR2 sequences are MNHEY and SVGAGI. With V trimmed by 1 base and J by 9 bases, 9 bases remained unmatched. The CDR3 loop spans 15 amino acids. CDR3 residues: CASSYYSGGRPEQFF. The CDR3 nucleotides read TGTGCCAGCAGTTACTATTCGGGCGGGAGACCTGAGCAGTTCTTC.